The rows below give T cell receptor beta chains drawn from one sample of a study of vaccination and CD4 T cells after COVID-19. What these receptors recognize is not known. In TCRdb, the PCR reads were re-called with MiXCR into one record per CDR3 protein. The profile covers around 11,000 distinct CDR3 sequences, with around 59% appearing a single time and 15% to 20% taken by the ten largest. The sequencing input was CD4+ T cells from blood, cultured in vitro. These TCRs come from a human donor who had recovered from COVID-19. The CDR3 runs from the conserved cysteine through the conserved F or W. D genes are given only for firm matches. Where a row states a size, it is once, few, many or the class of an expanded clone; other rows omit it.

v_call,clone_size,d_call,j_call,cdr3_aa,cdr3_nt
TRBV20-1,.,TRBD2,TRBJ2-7,CSASRRGGLYEQYF,TGCAGTGCTAGTAGGCGGGGGGGCCTCTACGAGCAGTACTTC
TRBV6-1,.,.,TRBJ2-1,CASRAGLVYEQFF,TGTGCCAGCCGTGCAGGGTTGGTTTATGAGCAGTTCTTC
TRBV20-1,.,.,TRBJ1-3,CSARDRTAGNTIYF,TGCAGTGCTAGAGATAGGACAGCCGGAAACACCATATATTTT
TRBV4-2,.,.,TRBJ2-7,CASSQEERSSYEQYF,TGTGCCAGCAGCCAAGAAGAAAGGAGCTCCTACGAGCAGTACTTC
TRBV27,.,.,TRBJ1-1,CASSFMGGREAFF,TGTGCCAGCAGTTTTATGGGGGGGAGAGAAGCTTTCTTT
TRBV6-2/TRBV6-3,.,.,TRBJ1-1,CTSSVLYGSTEAFF,TGTACCAGCAGTGTTCTATATGGGAGCACTGAAGCTTTCTTT
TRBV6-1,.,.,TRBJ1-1,CASSASTGYNTEAFF,TGTGCCAGCAGTGCCTCGACAGGTTACAACACTGAAGCTTTCTTT
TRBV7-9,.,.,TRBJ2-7,CASSRYRAPYEQYF,TGTGCCAGCAGCCGCTACAGGGCTCCCTACGAGCAGTACTTC
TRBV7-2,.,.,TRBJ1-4,CASSFSGAPDEKLFF,TGTGCCAGCAGCTTTTCGGGGGCGCCGGATGAAAAACTGTTTTTT
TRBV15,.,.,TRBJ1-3,CATSRVGRAGNTIYF,TGTGCCACCAGCAGAGTCGGGAGGGCTGGAAACACCATATATTTT
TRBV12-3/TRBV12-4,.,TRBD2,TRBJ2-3,CASSFGGGTDTQYF,TGTGCCAGCAGTTTTGGGGGGGGCACAGATACGCAGTATTTT
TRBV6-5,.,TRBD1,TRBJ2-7,CASSYATGTGYGEQYF,TGTGCCAGCAGTTACGCCACCGGGACAGGGTATGGGGAGCAGTACTTC
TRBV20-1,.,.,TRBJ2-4,CSAQGPAGIQYF,TGCAGTGCCCAGGGGCCTGCCGGCATTCAGTACTTC
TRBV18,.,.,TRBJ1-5,CASSTRGYNDQPQHF,TGTGCCAGCTCCACCCGGGGCTACAATGATCAGCCCCAGCATTTT
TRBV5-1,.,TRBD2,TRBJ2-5,CASSLEAGGAGETQYF,TGCGCCAGCAGCTTGGAGGCCGGGGGGGCTGGGGAGACCCAGTACTTC
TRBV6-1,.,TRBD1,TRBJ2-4,CASSGTGSLAKNIQYF,TGTGCCAGCAGTGGGACAGGGTCCCTAGCCAAAAACATTCAGTACTTC
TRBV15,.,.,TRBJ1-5,CATSRDTSQNQPQHF,TGTGCCACCAGCAGAGATACGTCGCAGAATCAGCCCCAGCATTTT
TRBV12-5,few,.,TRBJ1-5,CASGFPGPLTGNQPQHF,TGTGCTAGTGGTTTCCCCGGACCCCTGACAGGCAATCAGCCCCAGCATTTT
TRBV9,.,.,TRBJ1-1,CASSRGGTENTEAFF,TGTGCCAGCAGCCGTGGGGGGACCGAGAACACTGAAGCTTTCTTT
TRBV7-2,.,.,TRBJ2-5,CASSLEPGGPLETQYF,TGTGCCAGCAGCTTAGAACCAGGGGGGCCTCTGGAGACCCAGTACTTC
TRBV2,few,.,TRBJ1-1,CASSVELSGRANTEAFF,TGTGCCAGCAGCGTTGAGCTTTCGGGCCGCGCGAACACTGAAGCTTTCTTT
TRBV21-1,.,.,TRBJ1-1,CASSKACQGDTEAFF,TGTGCCAGCAGCAAAGCATGTCAGGGGGACACTGAAGCTTTCTTT
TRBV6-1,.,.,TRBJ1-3,CASREGGTGRAGNTIYF,TGTGCCAGCAGGGAGGGGGGTACAGGAAGGGCTGGAAACACCATATATTTT
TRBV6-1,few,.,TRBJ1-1,CASSNSVPVDQAFF,TGTGCCAGCAGCAACAGCGTCCCTGTGGATCAAGCTTTCTTT
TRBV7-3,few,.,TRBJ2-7,CASSLYPGTYEQYF,TGTGCCAGCAGCTTATATCCGGGGACCTACGAGCAGTACTTC
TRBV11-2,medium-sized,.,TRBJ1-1,CASSPGGSAPPRPAFF,TGTGCCAGCAGCCCAGGAGGTTCTGCGCCCCCTAGGCCCGCTTTCTTT
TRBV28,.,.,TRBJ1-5,CASSLNFRGRDGNQPQHF,TGTGCCAGCAGTTTAAACTTCCGGGGGCGGGATGGCAATCAGCCCCAGCATTTT
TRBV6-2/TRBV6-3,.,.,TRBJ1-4,CASSYAGEKLFF,TGTGCCAGCAGTTATGCGGGTGAAAAACTGTTTTTT
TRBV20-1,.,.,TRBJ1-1,CSARRGQFEAFF,TGCAGTGCTAGACGCGGACAGTTTGAAGCTTTCTTT
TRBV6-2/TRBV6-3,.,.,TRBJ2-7,CASSYRSYEQYF,TGTGCCAGCAGTTACCGTTCCTACGAGCAGTACTTC
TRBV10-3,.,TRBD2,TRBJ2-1,CAISVGTSGNEQFF,TGTGCCATCAGTGTTGGGACTAGCGGCAATGAGCAGTTCTTC
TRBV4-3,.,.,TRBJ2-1,CASSHQLVSSYNEQFF,TGCGCCAGCAGCCACCAACTAGTCAGCTCCTACAATGAGCAGTTCTTC
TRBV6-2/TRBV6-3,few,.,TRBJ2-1,CASSYRLEAEQFF,TGTGCCAGCAGTTACCGTCTGGAGGCTGAGCAGTTCTTC
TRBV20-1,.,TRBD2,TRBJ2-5,CSARVRGLAGGTQYF,TGCAGTGCTAGAGTCCGGGGACTAGCGGGGGGGACCCAGTACTTC
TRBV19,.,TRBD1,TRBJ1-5,CASSIPTGSYQPQHF,TGTGCCAGTAGTATACCGACAGGGAGCTATCAGCCCCAGCATTTT
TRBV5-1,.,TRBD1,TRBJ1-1,CASSLAQGSFTEAFF,TGCGCCAGCAGCTTGGCACAGGGGAGCTTCACTGAAGCTTTCTTT
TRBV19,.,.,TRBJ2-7,CASSIYPSYEQYF,TGTGCCAGTAGTATTTACCCTTCCTACGAGCAGTACTTC
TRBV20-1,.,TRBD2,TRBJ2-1,CSAERGDNEQFF,TGCAGTGCTGAACGGGGGGACAATGAGCAGTTCTTC
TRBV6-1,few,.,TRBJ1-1,CASSHPDMNTEAFF,TGTGCCAGCAGCCACCCCGACATGAACACTGAAGCTTTCTTT
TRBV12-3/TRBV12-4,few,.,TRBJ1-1,CASRRDRDLTSDGTEAFF,TGTGCCAGCAGGCGGGATAGAGACCTAACCTCAGATGGCACTGAAGCTTTCTTT
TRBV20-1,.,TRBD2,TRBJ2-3,CSAPPSGRGTDTQYF,TGCAGTGCTCCTCCTAGCGGGAGGGGCACAGATACGCAGTATTTT
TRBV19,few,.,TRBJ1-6,CASNGGDYNSPLHF,TGTGCCAGTAACGGGGGGGATTATAATTCACCCCTCCACTTT
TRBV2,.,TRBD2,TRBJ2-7,CASSGTSGWSGFHEQYF,TGTGCCAGCAGTGGGACTAGCGGGTGGTCTGGGTTCCACGAGCAGTACTTC
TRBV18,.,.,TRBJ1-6,CASSPLPQVSPLHF,TGTGCCAGCTCGCCTCTACCACAGGTTTCACCCCTCCACTTT
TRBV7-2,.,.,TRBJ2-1,CASSLTNNEQFF,TGTGCCAGCAGCTTAACAAACAATGAGCAGTTCTTC
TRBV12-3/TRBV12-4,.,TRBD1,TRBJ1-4,CASSLKGAGNEKLFF,TGTGCCAGCAGTCTTAAGGGGGCCGGTAATGAAAAACTGTTTTTT
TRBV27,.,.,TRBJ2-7,CASLGGLPYEQYF,TGTGCCAGCTTGGGCGGCCTACCCTACGAGCAGTACTTC
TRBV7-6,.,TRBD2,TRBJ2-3,CASSSLGVAGDTDTQYF,TGTGCCAGCAGCTCGCTCGGGGTAGCGGGGGACACAGATACGCAGTATTTT
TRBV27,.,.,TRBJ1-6,CASSLGHYNSPLHF,TGTGCCAGCAGTCTAGGACATTATAATTCACCCCTCCACTTT
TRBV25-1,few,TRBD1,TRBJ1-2,CASSVGQGANGYTF,TGTGCCAGCAGCGTCGGACAGGGGGCTAATGGCTACACCTTC
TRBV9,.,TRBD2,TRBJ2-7,CASSAGLAGAERQYF,TGTGCCAGCAGCGCAGGACTAGCGGGAGCGGAACGGCAGTACTTC
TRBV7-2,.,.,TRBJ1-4,CASSPRQRGEKLFF,TGTGCCAGCAGCCCACGACAGCGAGGCGAAAAACTGTTTTTT
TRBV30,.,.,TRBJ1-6,CAWSGLLETYNSPLHF,TGTGCCTGGAGCGGACTTCTGGAGACCTATAATTCACCCCTCCACTTT
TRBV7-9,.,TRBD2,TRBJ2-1,CASSLGLAGGWQFF,TGTGCCAGCAGCTTAGGACTAGCGGGAGGATGGCAGTTCTTC
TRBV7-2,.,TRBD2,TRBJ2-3,CASSLALAGGVTQYF,TGTGCCAGCAGCTTAGCGTTAGCGGGAGGGGTTACGCAGTATTTT
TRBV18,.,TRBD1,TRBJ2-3,CASSPGTGLKDTQYF,TGTGCCAGCTCACCAGGGACAGGTCTTAAAGATACGCAGTATTTT
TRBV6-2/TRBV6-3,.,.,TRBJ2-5,CASSWTQETQYF,TGTGCCAGCAGTTGGACCCAAGAGACCCAGTACTTC
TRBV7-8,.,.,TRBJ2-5,CASSLSSGETQYF,TGTGCCAGCAGCTTATCGTCGGGGGAGACCCAGTACTTC
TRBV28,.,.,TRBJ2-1,CASSFDWGSYNEQFF,TGTGCCAGCAGTTTTGATTGGGGTTCCTACAATGAGCAGTTCTTC